This T cell receptor beta chain came from a study of blood T cell repertoires in COVID-19 (TCRdb year 2020). Regarding the complete study: Samples covering the acute and convalescent phases of COVID-19 were provided by collaborators in the United States, Italy and Spain. The prospective study material was composed of cDNA or gDNA derived from T cells, B-cell-depleted T cells, or PBMCs. Subjects who had been exposed to COVID-19, were actively infected with it, or had recovered from it provided the deeply sampled blood TCRbeta repertoires that made up the dataset. The repertoires were released in a freely available public database intended as a resource for research on the immune response to SARS-CoV-2. The samples were drawn from the first 160 participants of the ongoing ImmuneRACE study and from 1,200 or so subjects provided by 6 global collaborators. The sample metadata nearly always contained a de-identified subject ID, COVID-19 status, age in years and sex. Where HLA class I and class II types were available, the types were taken from metadata supplied by the sample provider, not from assay-based typing.

TCRbeta CDR3 regions were amplified from genomic DNA by means of the immunoSEQ Assay, a bias-controlled multiplex PCR. On the authors' methods: Nucleated cell counts per sample were estimated from amplification of reference gene primers within the assay. To quantify the absolute abundance of each unique TCRbeta CDR3 rearrangement, sequence reads were collapsed and filtered. For each sample, productive Simpson clonality was calculated by taking the square root of Simpson's diversity index across productive rearrangements. This is the immuneACCESS table as TCRdb keeps it, with only in-frame sequences that have V and J called. A part of the clones is gone; compared with another copy, unresolved V genes explain less than half, and the rest is unexplained. The V and J calls and clone size are taken from that table; D and trimming were inferred from the DNA. The sample table contains approximately 180,000 clones; only one count was recorded for around 85% of them. The ten largest clones represent under 8% of the sample.

Enrolling through a virtual design, the prospective study's participants ranged in age from roughly 18 to 95 years and lived across 20 to 30 United States geographic areas. Cohort assignment in the prospective study relied on participant-reported clinical history from a screening survey and a study questionnaire. ImmuneRACE Cohort 3 recovered participants were defined by two consecutive negative NP/OP PCR tests, healthcare professional clearance, or symptom resolution. Each participant in the prospective study had whole blood, serum and a nasopharyngeal or oropharyngeal swab collected by mobile phlebotomists. Over a roughly two-month period, participants in the prospective study had the option of providing additional blood draws and questionnaires. Blood samples from the prospective study were shipped frozen or at room temperature prior to DNA extraction. Broader findings and caveats from the paper: The amount of clinical and demographic metadata varied by source and participant and was provided uncurated.

This clone has only one observation. Its antigen remains unidentified. Qualities for individual bases were not recorded, and no much larger clone is one base off. The germline V gene gives CDR1 as SGHDN and CDR2 as FVKESK. Relative to germline, V is 0 bases shorter and J is 1 base shorter, with 15 bases between their ends. Spanning cysteine to phenylalanine, the CDR3 consists of 17 amino acids. The read is trimmed to its CDR3 DNA, 51 bases read in frame from base 1. The clonotype was recovered from a man aged 35 to 55 who had recovered from COVID-19. Sequenced sample: PBMCs or T cells enriched from blood (not recorded which). The V and J genes are TRBV14 and TRBJ1-1; confidence is insufficient to name the D gene. The CDR3 protein: CASSQDWFGVTNTEAFF. The nucleotides read TGTGCCAGCAGCCAAGATTGGTTCGGAGTAACGAACACTGAAGCTTTCTTT.